Below, 31 T cell receptor beta chains from the same sample are listed, as sequenced in a study of T cells in Graves' hyperthyroidism and ophthalmopathy. Template material for amplifying TCR beta CDR3 regions consisted of RNA transcripts. The study used the HTBI primer set for a first-round RT-PCR of the TCR CDR3. TCRdb independently ran MiXCR on the multiplex PCR reads; one entry per CDR3 protein. The profile shows 330,000 or so distinct CDR3 sequences, around 19% of them singletons. Input material: blood. These receptors were collected from a man over 45 with Graves' ophthalmopathy.

The chain has TRBV7-8 and TRBJ2-2, with TRBD2 matching 14 bases. Germline CDR1 is SGHVS and CDR2 is FQNEAQ. J was trimmed by 4 bases and V by 5 bases; bases with no gene match: 9. This CDR3 contains 18 residues. The CDR3 spells CASSRGTSGSARTGELFF. CDR3 DNA: TGTGCCAGCAGCCGAGGGACTAGCGGGAGCGCCCGCACCGGGGAGCTGTTTTTT.

This clonotype was seen many times. The rearrangement links TRBV5-1 to TRBJ1-1; the D gene is possibly TRBD1 (5 bases). Between the trimmed V and J ends, which lost 5 bases and 2 bases, there was a span of 13 bases. There are 14 residues in the CDR3. In germline, CDR1 is SGHRS, CDR2 YFSETQ. The CDR3 bases are TGCGCCAGCAGGGACCAGGGTTCCAACACTGAAGCTTTCTTT. The encoded protein is CASRDQGSNTEAFF.

The V gene is TRBV7-3, the J gene TRBJ2-2, with TRBD2 matching over 9 bases. Germline CDR1 is SGHTA and CDR2 is FQGTGA. V dropped 6 bases and J dropped 5; count of bases not matched to a gene: 10. The CDR3 totals 16 residues. CDR3 sequence (DNA): TGTGCCAGCAGATCAACTAGCGGGCGGGGAACCGGGGAGCTGTTTTTT. This codes for CASRSTSGRGTGELFF.

This clonotype was counted between two and nine times. The rearrangement joins TRBV9 to TRBJ2-3, with D perhaps TRBD2 (6 bases). The length of the CDR3 is 16 residues. Germline values: CDR1 SGDLS, CDR2 YYNGEE. Deletions cut 3 bases from V and 3 bases from J, with 17 bases between. CDR3 loop: CASSAGTGRGTDTQYF. The CDR3 nucleotides are TGTGCCAGCAGCGCCGGTACCGGGAGAGGGACAGATACGCAGTATTTT.

This clonotype showed up many times. This sequence joins TRBV7-6 and TRBJ2-1; D is possibly TRBD1 or TRBD2 (7 bases each). Germline CDR1 is SGHVS and CDR2 is FNYEAQ. This CDR3 region has 14 residues. Trimming cost V 2 bases and J 5 bases, with 10 bases left between them. In nucleotides, the CDR3 is TGTGCCAGCAGCTTATCAGGGGGGGACAATGAGCAGTTCTTC. This gives the protein CASSLSGGDNEQFF.

This clonotype was seen ten or more times. The CDR3 region has the DNA TGTGCCAGCAGCTTAGCGGGCGGGTACAATCAGCCCCAGCATTTT. Protein product: CASSLAGGYNQPQHF. The chain employs TRBV7-2 and TRBJ1-5; D is unresolved. The CDR3 has 15 amino acids. V dropped 0 bases and J dropped 3 bases, with 9 bases sitting between them. Looked up from germline, CDR1 is SGHTA and CDR2 is FQGNSA.

V and J are TRBV28 and TRBJ2-7; 8 nucleotides align to TRBD1. With 5 bases clipped from V and 2 bases from J, the junction kept 5 bases outside the gene matches. Germline lookup yields CDR1 MDHEN and CDR2 SYDVKM. The CDR3 consists of 14 residues. The CDR3 region has the DNA TGTGCCAGCAGTGAGGACAGGGAGACCTACGAGCAGTACTTC. As protein: CASSEDRETYEQYF.

This clonotype has a count of ten or more. This chain uses TRBV30 with TRBJ1-1; no definite D call. With 3 bases removed from V and 0 bases from J, the gap between germline ends came to 8 bases. Germline CDR1 is GTSNPN and CDR2 is SVGIG (reference sequence). The CDR3 loop spans 13 amino acids. Written as DNA, the CDR3 is TGTGCCTGGAGGGTAACCTTGAACACTGAAGCTTTCTTT. Translated: CAWRVTLNTEAFF.

This chain uses TRBV20-1 with TRBJ2-1; the match to TRBD2 covers 14 bases. Germline CDR1 is DFQATT and CDR2 is SNEGSKA (reference sequence). Losses at the gene ends were 5 bases for V and 3 bases for J; bases not matched to a gene: 3. The CDR3 is 15 amino acids. CDR3 bases: TGCAGTGCTCTAGGACTAGCGGGAGGCTACAATGAGCAGTTCTTC. As protein: CSALGLAGGYNEQFF.

This clonotype has ten or more counts. V usage is TRBV28 and J usage is TRBJ2-5; 7 bases map to TRBD1. The CDR3 is 15 amino acids. V lost 1 base to trimming and J lost 3 bases; unmatched junction nucleotides: 5. Germline assignment: CDR1 MDHEN and CDR2 SYDVKM. The CDR3 is CASSLSPGTEETQYF. The CDR3 DNA sequence: TGTGCCAGCAGTTTATCCCCCGGGACAGAAGAGACCCAGTACTTC.

This clonotype was counted only a few times. The chain employs TRBV4-1 and TRBJ2-5; TRBD1 matches 8 bases. V lost 1 base, J lost 10 bases, and 5 bases stayed unmatched. Germline V gives CDR1 MGHRA, CDR2 YSYEKL. The CDR3 has 13 amino acids. The CDR3 DNA reads as TGCGCCAGCAGCCAAGCCCCCGGACAGGGCCAGTACTTC. This sequence encodes CASSQAPGQGQYF.

This clonotype was observed at least ten times. J is TRBJ2-1 and V is TRBV28; maybe TRBD2 (7 bases). Germline CDR1 reads MDHEN; CDR2 reads SYDVKM. V was pared by 6 bases and J by 5 bases, with 20 bases between. The CDR3 consists of 16 residues. The CDR3 protein is CASSRLSRGGDNEQFF. The CDR3 DNA sequence: TGTGCCAGCAGCCGATTAAGTAGGGGGGGTGACAATGAGCAGTTCTTC.

The genes are TRBV28 and TRBJ1-1; perhaps TRBD1 as D (6 bases). Looked up from germline, CDR1 is MDHEN and CDR2 is SYDVKM. The CDR3 totals 12 residues. Trimming removed 8 bases at V and 9 bases at J, with 16 bases between. CDR3 in amino acids: CASLDSYLKAFF. CDR3 nucleotides: TGTGCCAGCCTGGACAGTTACTTAAAAGCTTTCTTT.

This clonotype occurred a few times. This sequence joins TRBV28 and TRBJ2-3, with D unclear. The CDR3 consists of 15 residues. With 6 bases removed from V and 0 bases from J, the gap between germline ends came to 13 bases. CDR1 MDHEN and CDR2 SYDVKM come from the germline V gene. The CDR3 protein is CASSPFRESTDTQYF. DNA of the CDR3: TGTGCCAGCAGCCCTTTTCGAGAGAGCACAGATACGCAGTATTTT.

CDR3 in amino acids: CASSDLTGTGGGNEQFF. The DNA of the CDR3 is TGTGCCAGCAGTGACCTAACCGGGACAGGGGGCGGGAATGAGCAGTTCTTC. V usage is TRBV2 and J usage is TRBJ2-1; TRBD1 matches 12 bases. This CDR3 is built from 17 residues. From germline, CDR1 is SNHLY and CDR2 FYNNEI. V was pared by 3 bases and J by 7 bases, with 10 bases of the junction left unmatched. Drawing the rest from reference TRBV2 and TRBJ2-1, the complete variable domain is EPEVTQTPSHQVTQMGQEVILRCVPISNHLYFYWYRQILGQKVEFLVSFYNNEISEKSEIFDDQFSVERPDGSNFTLKIRSTKLEDSAMYFCASSDLTGTGGGNEQFFGPGTRLTVL.

This clonotype occurred a few times. The gene calls are TRBV9 and TRBJ2-3; possibly TRBD2 for D (6 bases). Germline CDR1 SGDLS, CDR2 YYNGEE. This CDR3 region has 15 residues. Trimming took off 4 bases at V and 2 bases at J, with 14 bases between the two ends. Here the CDR3 DNA reads TGTGCCAGCAGCTTCCGGGACTTGTCCACAGATACGCAGTATTTT. Amino acid sequence: CASSFRDLSTDTQYF. The full variable domain, its missing parts supplied by reference TRBV9 and TRBJ2-3, is DSGVTQTPKHLITATGQRVTLRCSPRSGDLSVYWYQQSLDQGLQFLIQYYNGEERAKGNILERFSAQQFPDLHSELNLSSLELGDSALYFCASSFRDLSTDTQYFGPGTRLTVL.

The rearrangement uses TRBV9 and TRBJ2-7; TRBD2 matches 10 bases. Per the germline V gene, CDR1 is SGDLS and CDR2 is YYNGEE. The V segment lost 0 bases and the J segment 3 bases; nucleotides outside the gene matches: 9. The CDR3 runs 17 residues. This chain's CDR3 is CASSVAPELAGDYEQYF. CDR3 bases: TGTGCCAGCAGCGTAGCCCCCGAGCTAGCGGGAGACTACGAGCAGTACTTC.

This clonotype was counted only a few times. The V gene is TRBV19, the J gene TRBJ2-5, with D perhaps matching TRBD2 (5 bases). CDR3 size: 13 residues. Germline V gene data show CDR1 as LNHDA and CDR2 as SQIVND (reference sequence). The V gene lost 7 bases and the J gene lost 7 bases, with 16 bases spanning the gap. The CDR3 reads CASTSSGPGTQYF. In DNA, the CDR3 is TGTGCCAGTACTTCGAGCGGTCCGGGGACCCAGTACTTC.

There are many counts of this clonotype. The chain links TRBV2 to TRBJ2-1; the D is unclear. This CDR3 has 14 residues. Germline CDR1 and CDR2: SNHLY and FYNNEI. The germline V and J ends were trimmed by 7 bases and 0 bases, with 10 bases remaining between them. CDR3 loop: CASIIRSSYNEQFF. The CDR3 DNA follows: TGTGCCAGCATCATACGCAGCTCCTACAATGAGCAGTTCTTC. The full variable domain, its missing parts supplied by reference TRBV2 and TRBJ2-1, is EPEVTQTPSHQVTQMGQEVILRCVPISNHLYFYWYRQILGQKVEFLVSFYNNEISEKSEIFDDQFSVERPDGSNFTLKIRSTKLEDSAMYFCASIIRSSYNEQFFGPGTRLTVL.

This clonotype was counted at least ten times. The chain couples TRBV11-2 to TRBJ2-7; D gene ambiguous. Trimming pared 1 base from V and 6 bases from J, leaving 19 bases between. The germline V gene encodes CDR1 SGHAT and CDR2 FQNNGV. The CDR3 is made up of 16 amino acids. The CDR3, as DNA: TGTGCCAGCAGCTTAGTGGACCCTCCGACACCTGGCGAGCAGTACTTC. Protein: CASSLVDPPTPGEQYF. Looking up the rest from reference TRBV11-2 and TRBJ2-7 gives the full variable domain: EAGVAQSPRYKIIEKRQSVAFWCNPISGHATLYWYQQILGQGPKLLIQFQNNGVVDDSQLPKDRFSAERLKGVDSTLKIQPAKLEDSAVYLCASSLVDPPTPGEQYFGPGTRLTVT.

V is TRBV5-1 and J is TRBJ2-1; 7 nucleotides line up with TRBD1. V trimming: 0 bases; J trimming: 9 bases; junction bases outside the gene matches: 6. The CDR3 spans 14 residues. Germline-derived CDR1 and CDR2 are SGHRS and YFSETQ. The CDR3 loop reads CASSLGVGGIEQFF. Here the CDR3 DNA reads TGCGCCAGCAGCTTGGGGGTAGGGGGCATTGAGCAGTTCTTC.

This clonotype was seen many times. The CDR3 nucleotides read TGCGCCAGCAGGCCCGGGACCGAACTAGATACGCAGTATTTT. Translated, it gives CASRPGTELDTQYF. The chain recombines TRBV5-1 with TRBJ2-3; possibly TRBD1 or TRBD2 for D (5 bases each). From germline, CDR1 is SGHRS and CDR2 YFSETQ. CDR3 size: 14 residues. V dropped 5 bases and J dropped 5 bases, with 15 bases sitting between them.

This clonotype came up many times. J is TRBJ1-1 and V is TRBV7-6; tentatively, D is TRBD1 (5 bases). Germline CDR1 is SGHVS and CDR2 is FNYEAQ. V lost 1 base and J lost 8, with 11 bases in between. The CDR3 covers 13 residues. The CDR3 DNA reads TGTGCCAGCAGCTTAGTCGGGGGGAGGGAAGCTTTCTTT. This translates into CASSLVGGREAFF.

The J gene is TRBJ1-6, the V gene TRBV7-3, with D possibly being TRBD1 (5 bases). From germline, CDR1 is SGHTA and CDR2 FQGTGA. Trimming left V 4 bases short and J 8 bases short, with 9 bases between. The CDR3 totals 13 residues. The CDR3 is CASSSGGDSPLHF. The CDR3 DNA sequence: TGTGCCAGCAGCTCCGGGGGGGATTCACCCCTCCACTTT.

This clonotype was detected ten times or more. The genes are TRBV27 and TRBJ2-1, with 10 bases identical to TRBD2. This CDR3 region has 16 residues. V trimming: 6 bases; J trimming: 6 bases; junction bases outside the gene matches: 11. The V gene's germline CDR1 is MNHEY and CDR2 SMNVEV (reference sequence). The CDR3 protein is CASSLSSGRAVNEQFF. CDR3 in DNA: TGTGCCAGCAGCCTCTCAAGCGGGAGGGCCGTCAATGAGCAGTTCTTC.

This clonotype was counted only a few times. The gene calls are TRBV9 and TRBJ2-1; 9 bases are a match to TRBD2. Per the germline V gene, CDR1 is SGDLS and CDR2 is YYNGEE. This CDR3 has 15 amino acids. J gave up 7 bases and V 4 bases, and 9 bases lay outside the gene matches. The CDR3 is CASSPAGAGGNEQFF. Written as DNA, the CDR3 is TGTGCCAGCAGCCCAGCGGGGGCGGGGGGGAATGAGCAGTTCTTC.

This clonotype occurred a few times. The chain has TRBV13 and TRBJ2-7; 7 positions match TRBD1. The CDR3 sequence is 15 residues long. Germline values: CDR1 PRHDT, CDR2 FYEKMQ (reference sequence). With 4 bases clipped from V and 2 bases from J, the junction kept 8 bases outside the gene matches. CDR3 amino acids: CASSSGQHLPYEQYF. The DNA of the CDR3 is TGTGCCAGCAGCTCGGGACAGCATTTACCCTACGAGCAGTACTTC.

This clonotype was picked up a small number of times. The V call is TRBV7-3, the J call TRBJ2-1; possible D gene TRBD1, 6 bases. This CDR3 is built from 13 residues. The germline V gene has CDR1 SGHTA and CDR2 FQGTGA. V was trimmed by 5 bases and J by 4 bases, leaving 9 bases between them. The CDR3 DNA reads TGTGCCAGCAGCCAAGGACAGTACAATGAGCAGTTCTTC. Its translation is CASSQGQYNEQFF.

This clonotype turned up a few times. This chain uses TRBV15 with TRBJ1-2; TRBD1 is a possible D gene (5 bases). The germline V and J ends were trimmed by 0 bases and 0 bases, with 11 bases remaining between them. There are 16 residues in the CDR3. CDR1 LNHNV and CDR2 YYDKDF come from the germline V gene (reference sequence). In DNA form, the CDR3 reads TGTGCCACCAGCAGAGAAGGGACTGCTACTAACTATGGCTACACCTTC. Protein sequence: CATSREGTATNYGYTF.

CDR3 bases: TGTGCCAGCAGCTTACAGGGCACTAATTCACCCCTCCACTTT. Translation: CASSLQGTNSPLHF. The chain uses TRBV7-2 and TRBJ1-6; tentatively, D is TRBD1 (5 bases). V shed 2 bases and J shed 6 bases, with 8 bases lying between them. This CDR3 is built from 14 residues. Germline CDR1 and CDR2: SGHTA and FQGNSA.

The chain's CDR3 is CASSLDRTNNYGYTF. CDR3 in DNA: TGCGCCAGCAGCCTAGACAGGACGAATAACTATGGCTACACCTTC. The chain recombines TRBV4-1 with TRBJ1-2; D is possibly TRBD1 (6 bases). The CDR3 has 15 amino acids. CDR1 and CDR2 (germline): MGHRA, YSYEKL. Trimming removed 4 bases from V and 1 base from J, with 13 bases in between.